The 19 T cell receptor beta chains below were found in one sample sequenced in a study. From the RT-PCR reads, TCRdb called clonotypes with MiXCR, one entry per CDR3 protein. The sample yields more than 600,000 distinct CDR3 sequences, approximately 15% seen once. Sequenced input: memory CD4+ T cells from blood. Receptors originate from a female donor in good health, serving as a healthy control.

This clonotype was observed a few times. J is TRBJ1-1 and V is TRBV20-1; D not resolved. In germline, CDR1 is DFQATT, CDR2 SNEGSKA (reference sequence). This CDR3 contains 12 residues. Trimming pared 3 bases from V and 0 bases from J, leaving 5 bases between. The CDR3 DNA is TGCAGTGCTAGGGCTATGAACACTGAAGCTTTCTTT. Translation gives CSARAMNTEAFF.

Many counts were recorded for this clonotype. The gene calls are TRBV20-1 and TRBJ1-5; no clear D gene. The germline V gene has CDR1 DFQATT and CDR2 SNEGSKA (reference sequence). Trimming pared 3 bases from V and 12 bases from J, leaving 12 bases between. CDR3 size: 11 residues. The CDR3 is CSARGHGVQHF. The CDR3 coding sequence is TGCAGTGCTAGGGGCCACGGGGTCCAGCATTTT.

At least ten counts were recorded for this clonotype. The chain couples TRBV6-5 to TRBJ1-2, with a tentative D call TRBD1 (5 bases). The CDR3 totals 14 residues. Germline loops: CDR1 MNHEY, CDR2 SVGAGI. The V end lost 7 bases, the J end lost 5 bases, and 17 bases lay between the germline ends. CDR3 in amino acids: CASTKGTAGYGYTF. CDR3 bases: TGTGCCAGCACCAAGGGGACGGCAGGATATGGCTACACCTTC.

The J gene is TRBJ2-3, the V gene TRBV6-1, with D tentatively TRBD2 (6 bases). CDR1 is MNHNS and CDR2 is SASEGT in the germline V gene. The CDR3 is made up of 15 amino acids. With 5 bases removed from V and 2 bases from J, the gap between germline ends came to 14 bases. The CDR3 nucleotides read TGTGCCAGCAGTCTCCGGAGGGGTCTCACAGATACGCAGTATTTT. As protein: CASSLRRGLTDTQYF.

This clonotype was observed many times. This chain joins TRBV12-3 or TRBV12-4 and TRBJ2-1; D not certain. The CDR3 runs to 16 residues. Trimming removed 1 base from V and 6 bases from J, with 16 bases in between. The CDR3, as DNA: TGTGCCAGCAGTTTAGGGGGTCCCAACGAAGGCAATGAGCAGTTCTTC. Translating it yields CASSLGGPNEGNEQFF.

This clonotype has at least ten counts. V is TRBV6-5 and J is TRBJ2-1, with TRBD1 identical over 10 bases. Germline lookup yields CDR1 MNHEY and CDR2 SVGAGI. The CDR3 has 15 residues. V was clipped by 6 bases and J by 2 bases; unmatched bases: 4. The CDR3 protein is CASRMGQGPYNEQFF. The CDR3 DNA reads TGTGCCAGCAGGATGGGACAGGGGCCCTACAATGAGCAGTTCTTC.

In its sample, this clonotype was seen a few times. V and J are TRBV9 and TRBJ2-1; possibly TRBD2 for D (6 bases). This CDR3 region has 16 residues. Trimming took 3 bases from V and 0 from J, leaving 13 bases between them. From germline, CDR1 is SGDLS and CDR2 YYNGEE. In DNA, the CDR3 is TGTGCCAGCAGCGCTCTGGGCGGGGCCTCCTACAATGAGCAGTTCTTC. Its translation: CASSALGGASYNEQFF.

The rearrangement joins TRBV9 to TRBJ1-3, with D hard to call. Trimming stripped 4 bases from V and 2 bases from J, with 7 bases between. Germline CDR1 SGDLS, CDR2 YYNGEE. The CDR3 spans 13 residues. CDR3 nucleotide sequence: TGTGCCAGCAGCTCAGACACTGGAAACACCATATATTTT. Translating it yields CASSSDTGNTIYF.

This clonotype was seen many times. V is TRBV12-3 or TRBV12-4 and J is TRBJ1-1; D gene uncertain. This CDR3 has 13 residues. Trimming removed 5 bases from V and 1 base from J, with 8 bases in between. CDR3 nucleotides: TGTGCCAGCAGTGAAACAAGGAACACTGAAGCTTTCTTT. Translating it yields CASSETRNTEAFF.

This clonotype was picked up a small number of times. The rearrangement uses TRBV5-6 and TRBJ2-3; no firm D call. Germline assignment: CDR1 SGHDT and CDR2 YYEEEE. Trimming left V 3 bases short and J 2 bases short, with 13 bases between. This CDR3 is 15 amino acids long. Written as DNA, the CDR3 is TGTGCCAGCAGCTCGGGCCTGCGGAACACAGATACGCAGTATTTT. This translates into CASSSGLRNTDTQYF.

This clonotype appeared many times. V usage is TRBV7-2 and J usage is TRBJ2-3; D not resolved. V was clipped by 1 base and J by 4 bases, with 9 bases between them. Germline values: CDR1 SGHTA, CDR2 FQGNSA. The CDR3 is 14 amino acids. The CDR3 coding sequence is TGTGCCAGCAGCTTAGGGCCAAATCCAGATACGCAGTATTTT. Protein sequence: CASSLGPNPDTQYF.

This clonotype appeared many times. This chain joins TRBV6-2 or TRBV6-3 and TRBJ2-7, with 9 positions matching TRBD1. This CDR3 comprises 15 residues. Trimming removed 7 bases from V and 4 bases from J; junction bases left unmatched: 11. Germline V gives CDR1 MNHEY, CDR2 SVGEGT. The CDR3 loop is CASTGTGTGRYEQYF. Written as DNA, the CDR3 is TGTGCCAGCACTGGCACCGGGACAGGGAGGTACGAGCAGTACTTC.

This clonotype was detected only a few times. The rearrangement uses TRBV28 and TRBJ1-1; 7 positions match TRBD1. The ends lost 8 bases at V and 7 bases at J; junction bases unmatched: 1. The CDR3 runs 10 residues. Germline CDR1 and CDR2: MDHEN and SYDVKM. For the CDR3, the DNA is TGTGCCAGCCGGGACAGTGAAGCTTTCTTT. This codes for CASRDSEAFF. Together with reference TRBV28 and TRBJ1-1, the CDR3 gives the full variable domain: DVKVTQSSRYLVKRTGEKVFLECVQDMDHENMFWYRQDPGLGLRLIYFSYDVKMKEKGDIPEGYSVSREKKERFSLILESASTNQTSMYLCASRDSEAFFGQGTRLTVV.

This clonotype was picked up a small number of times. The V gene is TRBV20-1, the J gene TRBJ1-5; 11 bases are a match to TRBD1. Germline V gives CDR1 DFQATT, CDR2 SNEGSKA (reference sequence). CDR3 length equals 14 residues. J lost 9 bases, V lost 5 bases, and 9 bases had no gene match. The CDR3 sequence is CSAPGTGGGRPQHF. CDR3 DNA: TGCAGTGCTCCCGGGACAGGGGGTGGGAGGCCCCAGCATTTT.

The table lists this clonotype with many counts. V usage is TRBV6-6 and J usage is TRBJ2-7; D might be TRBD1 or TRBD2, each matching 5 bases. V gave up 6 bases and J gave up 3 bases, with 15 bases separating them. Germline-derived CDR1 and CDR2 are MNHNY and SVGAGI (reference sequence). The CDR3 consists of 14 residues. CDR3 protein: CASRGQGDFYEQYF. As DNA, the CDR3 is TGTGCCAGCAGAGGTCAGGGAGATTTCTACGAGCAGTACTTC.

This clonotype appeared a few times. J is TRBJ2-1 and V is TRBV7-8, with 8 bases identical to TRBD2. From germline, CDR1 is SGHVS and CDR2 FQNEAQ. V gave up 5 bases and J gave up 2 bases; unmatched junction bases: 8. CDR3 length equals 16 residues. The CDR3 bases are TGTGCCAGCAGCGCCTTTAGCGGGATAACCTACAATGAGCAGTTCTTC. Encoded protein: CASSAFSGITYNEQFF.

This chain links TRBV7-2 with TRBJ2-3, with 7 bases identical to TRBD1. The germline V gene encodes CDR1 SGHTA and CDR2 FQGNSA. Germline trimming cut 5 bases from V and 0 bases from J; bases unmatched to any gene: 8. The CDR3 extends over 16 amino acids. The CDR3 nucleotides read TGTGCCAGCAGCCCAAGGACAGGATTAAGCACAGATACGCAGTATTTT. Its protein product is CASSPRTGLSTDTQYF.

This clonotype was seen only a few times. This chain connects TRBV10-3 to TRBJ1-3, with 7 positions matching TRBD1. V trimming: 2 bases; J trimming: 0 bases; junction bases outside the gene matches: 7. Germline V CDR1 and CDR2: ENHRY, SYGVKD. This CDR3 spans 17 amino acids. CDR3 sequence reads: CAISETRQGFSGNTIYF. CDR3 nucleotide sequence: TGTGCCATCAGTGAGACGAGACAGGGCTTCTCTGGAAACACCATATATTTT.

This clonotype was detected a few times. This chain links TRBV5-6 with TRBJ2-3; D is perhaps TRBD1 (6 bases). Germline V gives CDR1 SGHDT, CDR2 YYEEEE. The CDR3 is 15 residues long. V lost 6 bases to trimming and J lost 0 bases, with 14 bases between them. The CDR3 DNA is TGTGCCAGCACCAGGGGAGCCTACAGCACAGATACGCAGTATTTT. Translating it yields CASTRGAYSTDTQYF.